This TCR beta chain was recovered during a study of shared clonotypes between healthy human individuals. PCR replicates from unsorted PBMC used about 290 ng DNA, and this amount was around 28,000 T cell genomes. The method was immunoSEQ multiplex PCR; TCRdb's version includes in-frame clones alone and lacks a portion of them. The sample carries nearly 500,000 clones, about 82% recorded once. In its sample, this clone was seen once. The V gene lost 4 bases and the J gene lost 10 bases, with 12 bases spanning the gap. The CDR3 length is 12 residues. Per germline, CDR1 SGDLS and CDR2 YYNGEE. This TCR came from a woman in her 40s in good health. Some clones in this sample may be carry-over from other donors' samples. The rearrangement joins TRBV9 to TRBJ2-1, with no clear D. Input material: PBMCs. CDR3 amino acids: CASSTGRLEQFF. The DNA of the CDR3 is TGTGCCAGCAGCACCGGCAGACTCGAGCAGTTCTTC.